The 27 T cell receptor beta chains in this list originate from one sample, sequenced in a study of blood T cell repertoires in COVID-19. Profiled with immunoSEQ multiplex PCR; TCRdb holds only in-frame clones, not every one. The repertoire includes approximately 170,000 clones, around 83% of them detected once, and about 3.6% sits in the top ten. Sequenced input: PBMCs or T cells enriched from blood (not recorded which). The receptors were sampled from a woman aged 45-65 years in a cohort exposed to, infected with or recovered from COVID-19 (not recorded which).

The rearrangement uses TRBV19 and TRBJ2-2; TRBD1 might be the D (6 bases). This CDR3 is built from 14 residues. The germline V gene encodes CDR1 LNHDA and CDR2 SQIVND (reference sequence). The germline V and J ends were trimmed by 5 bases and 3 bases, with 10 bases remaining between them. CDR3 sequence reads: CASSGQRHTGELFF. In nucleotides, the CDR3 is TGTGCCAGTAGTGGACAGAGACACACCGGGGAGCTGTTTTTT.

J is TRBJ2-7 and V is TRBV28; a weak D match, TRBD1 (5 bases). Per germline, CDR1 MDHEN and CDR2 SYDVKM. This CDR3 spans 14 amino acids. V lost 5 bases, J lost 2 bases, and 13 bases lay in between. The chain's CDR3 is CASSLRVAPYEQYF. The CDR3 DNA reads as TGTGCCAGCAGTCTCAGGGTGGCGCCCTACGAGCAGTACTTC.

The chain joins TRBV20-1 to TRBJ2-1; 12 nucleotides line up with TRBD2. Trimming removed 3 bases from V and 3 bases from J; junction bases left unmatched: 9. CDR3 length equals 17 residues. Germline assignment: CDR1 DFQATT and CDR2 SNEGSKA (reference sequence). The CDR3 loop is CSASILAGGPHYNEQFF. CDR3 DNA sequence: TGCAGTGCTAGTATCCTAGCGGGAGGGCCACACTACAATGAGCAGTTCTTC.

The V gene is TRBV11-2, the J gene TRBJ2-1; 12 nucleotides match TRBD2. The CDR3 loop spans 19 amino acids. The ends lost 1 base at V and 8 bases at J; junction bases unmatched: 15. Germline lookup yields CDR1 SGHAT and CDR2 FQNNGV. The chain's CDR3 is CASSLVFRTSGIPPHEQFF. As DNA, the CDR3 is TGTGCCAGCAGCTTAGTTTTTCGGACTAGCGGGATTCCCCCCCATGAGCAGTTCTTC.

V gene TRBV12-3 or TRBV12-4 combines with J gene TRBJ1-5; D is unclear. This CDR3 comprises 13 residues. The V gene lost 6 bases and the J gene lost 5 bases, with 11 bases spanning the gap. The CDR3 coding sequence is TGTGCCAGCAGCACAGCCGCCGATCAGCCCCAGCATTTT. It encodes CASSTAADQPQHF.

Here the CDR3 DNA reads TGTGCCAGCAGTAAGAGAAATGAGCAGTTCTTC. Amino acid sequence: CASSKRNEQFF. The gene calls are TRBV6-5 and TRBJ2-1; unclear D gene. The V and J ends lost 5 bases and 7 bases respectively, with 6 bases between them. Germline CDR1 and CDR2: MNHEY and SVGAGI. The CDR3 has 11 residues.

The chain has TRBV7-2 and TRBJ2-3; 7 bases fit TRBD2. CDR1 SGHTA and CDR2 FQGNSA come from the germline V gene. The trim removed 3 bases at V and 0 bases at J, leaving 3 bases unmatched. The CDR3 contains 15 residues. The CDR3 DNA reads as TGTGCCAGCAGCTTTAGCGGGTCTAGCACAGATACGCAGTATTTT. It encodes CASSFSGSSTDTQYF.

The chain is built from TRBV6-5 and TRBJ1-1; 12 bases map to TRBD1. V shed 7 bases, J shed 4 bases, and the junction held 7 bases outside the gene matches. Per germline, CDR1 MNHEY and CDR2 SVGAGI. The CDR3 consists of 15 residues. CDR3 nucleotides: TGTGCCAGCACCCCGGGACAGGGGGCAGGCACTGAAGCTTTCTTT. Translated: CASTPGQGAGTEAFF.

The chain uses TRBV10-3 and TRBJ1-1, with 9 bases lining up with TRBD1. The CDR3 covers 18 residues. Per germline, CDR1 ENHRY and CDR2 SYGVKD. V was pared by 4 bases and J by 1 base, with 13 bases of the junction left unmatched. The CDR3 DNA follows: TGTGCCATCAGTGGAAACCGGGACAGGGATGTCGGGAACACTGAAGCTTTCTTT. Protein: CAISGNRDRDVGNTEAFF.

V and J are TRBV4-2 and TRBJ2-3; 9 bases line up with TRBD2. The CDR3 covers 16 residues. Losses at the gene ends were 3 bases for V and 5 bases for J; bases not matched to a gene: 9. Germline V lookup: CDR1 LGHNA, CDR2 YNFKEQ. CDR3 region: CASSHLAGQTGDTQYF. The CDR3 DNA sequence: TGTGCCAGCAGCCACCTAGCGGGACAAACGGGAGATACGCAGTATTTT.

This clone has only one observation. The genes are TRBV3-1 (or the pseudogene TRBV3-2) and TRBJ2-7; 14 nucleotides line up with TRBD2. The germline CDR1 and CDR2 sequences are LGHDT and YNNKEL (reference sequence). CDR3 length: 16 amino acids. Trimming at V came to 1 base and at J to 6 bases, leaving 5 bases not matched to a gene. In DNA, the CDR3 is TGTGCCAGCAGCCAAGTTGTGACTAGCGGGAGGGGCGAGCAGTACTTC. This encodes CASSQVVTSGRGEQYF.

This clone was found once. The chain combines TRBV13 with TRBJ2-3, with unresolved D. This CDR3 spans 13 amino acids. Trimming cost V 4 bases and J 8 bases, with 13 bases left between them. CDR1 is PRHDT, CDR2 FYEKMQ, per germline (reference sequence). The CDR3 spells CASSSQSEATQYF. CDR3 DNA: TGTGCCAGCAGCTCCCAGTCCGAGGCTACGCAGTATTTT.

The chain has TRBV5-1 and TRBJ1-4; 7 nucleotides line up with TRBD1. After removal of 3 bases from V and 6 bases from J, the junction contained 8 bases not matched to a gene. CDR3 length: 15 residues. Germline values: CDR1 SGHRS, CDR2 YFSETQ. The CDR3 DNA follows: TGCGCCAGCAGCTCCGCCGGGACAGATTATGAAAAACTGTTTTTT. It specifies CASSSAGTDYEKLFF.

This chain joins TRBV30 and TRBJ2-3, with 7 nucleotides matching TRBD1. J lost 2 bases, V lost 8 bases, and 7 bases had no gene match. This CDR3 region has 13 residues. Germline V CDR1 and CDR2: GTSNPN, SVGIG (reference sequence). This CDR3 is CAVNQGDTDTQYF. The CDR3 DNA sequence: TGTGCCGTAAATCAGGGGGACACAGATACGCAGTATTTT.

This clone is a singleton in its sample. The rearrangement uses TRBV29-1 and TRBJ1-5, with 8 bases lining up with TRBD1. The ends lost 6 bases at V and 6 bases at J; junction bases unmatched: 7. The CDR3 is 13 amino acids. Germline-derived CDR1 and CDR2 are SQVTM and ANQGSEA. The CDR3 DNA reads TGCAGCGTGGGGGACAGGTCGGGTCAGCCCCAGCATTTT. Encoded protein: CSVGDRSGQPQHF.

The chain combines TRBV6-1 with TRBJ1-1; 9 bases are a match to TRBD1. Trimming took 0 bases from V and 4 from J; bases not matched to a gene: 3. This CDR3 comprises 15 residues. CDR1 and CDR2 from the germline V gene are MNHNS and SASEGT. The CDR3 is CASSEAGTGSTEAFF. Here the CDR3 DNA reads TGTGCCAGCAGTGAAGCGGGGACAGGGTCCACTGAAGCTTTCTTT.

The count of this clone is one. This sequence joins TRBV6-4 and TRBJ2-1; 9 bases map to TRBD2. Trimming cost V 4 bases and J 7 bases; bases outside gene matches: 2. This CDR3 region has 13 residues. Germline V gene sequence: CDR1 MRHNA, CDR2 SNTAGT. CDR3 in DNA: TGTGCCAGCAGTGCGCGGGGGGGTAATGAGCAGTTCTTC. It yields the protein CASSARGGNEQFF.

The J gene is TRBJ1-1, the V gene TRBV6-5, with 7 bases matching TRBD1. The germline V gene encodes CDR1 MNHEY and CDR2 SVGAGI. V gave up 10 bases and J gave up 3 bases; unmatched junction bases: 8. CDR3 length: 13 amino acids. CDR3 sequence (DNA): TGTGCCACCGCGATAGACAGGGACACTGAAGCTTTCTTT. Amino acids: CATAIDRDTEAFF.

V and J are TRBV3-1 (or the pseudogene TRBV3-2) and TRBJ1-5, with D maybe TRBD1 (6 bases). CDR1 LGHDT and CDR2 YNNKEL come from the germline V gene (reference sequence). Trimming removed 0 bases from V and 2 bases from J, with 11 bases in between. The CDR3 length is 16 residues. In DNA, the CDR3 is TGTGCCAGCAGCCAAGATCTAGGGGGTGGCAATCAGCCCCAGCATTTT. This encodes CASSQDLGGGNQPQHF.

The rearrangement joins TRBV5-4 to TRBJ2-7; 9 bases fit TRBD2. J was trimmed by 2 bases and V by 3 bases; bases with no gene match: 12. The CDR3 consists of 17 residues. Germline CDR1 reads SGHNT; CDR2 reads YYREEE (reference sequence). The CDR3 nucleotides are TGTGCCAGCAGCTCAAGTGGGCTAGCGGGAATCACCTACGAGCAGTACTTC. Amino acids: CASSSSGLAGITYEQYF.

The rearrangement uses TRBV5-1 and TRBJ1-1, with D tentatively TRBD1 (6 bases). This CDR3 is built from 14 residues. Germline assignment: CDR1 SGHRS and CDR2 YFSETQ. Trimming left V 2 bases short and J 4 bases short, with 12 bases between. For the CDR3, the DNA is TGCGCCAGCAGCTTCCTACAGGGTGCCACTGAAGCTTTCTTT. It encodes CASSFLQGATEAFF.

The J gene is TRBJ1-5, the V gene TRBV30, with TRBD1 identical over 7 bases. V lost 3 bases and J lost 2; bases outside the gene matches: 4. Germline assignment: CDR1 GTSNPN and CDR2 SVGIG (reference sequence). The CDR3 is 14 residues long. The CDR3 nucleotides read TGTGCCTGGAGCCGTACAGGGGGCAATCAGCCCCAGCATTTT. This encodes CAWSRTGGNQPQHF.

The rearrangement links TRBV6-5 to TRBJ1-4; D might be TRBD1 (5 bases). Germline CDR1 and CDR2: MNHEY and SVGAGI. The CDR3 has 14 amino acids. The germline V and J ends were trimmed by 3 bases and 5 bases, with 10 bases remaining between them. DNA of the CDR3: TGTGCCAGCAGTTATGGTAGGACAAATGAAAAACTGTTTTTT. Translating it yields CASSYGRTNEKLFF.

The J gene is TRBJ2-5, the V gene TRBV28, with a tentative D call TRBD2 (6 bases). This CDR3 region has 14 residues. Germline lookup yields CDR1 MDHEN and CDR2 SYDVKM. Trimming cost V 2 bases and J 4 bases, with 11 bases left between them. The CDR3 coding sequence is TGTGCCAGCAGTTTAAATCCCGGGGGAGAGACCCAGTACTTC. Translation gives CASSLNPGGETQYF.

This clone was recorded a few times. This rearrangement joins TRBV18 to TRBJ2-6, with TRBD1 matching over 7 bases. V dropped 2 bases and J dropped 1; count of bases not matched to a gene: 20. The germline CDR1 and CDR2 sequences are KGHSH and LQKENI. The CDR3 loop spans 22 amino acids. The CDR3 DNA reads TGTGCCAGCTCACCATTGAGGACAGGTGGGATCGGGATCCCGTCTGGGGCCAACGTCCTGACTTTC. Its protein product is CASSPLRTGGIGIPSGANVLTF.

This clone was seen only a few times. The chain has TRBV18 and TRBJ1-3; 7 positions match TRBD1. The ends lost 3 bases at V and 4 bases at J; junction bases unmatched: 3. The CDR3 covers 14 residues. The germline gives CDR1 KGHSH, CDR2 LQKENI. Here the CDR3 reads CASSPGTDGNTIYF. CDR3 DNA: TGTGCCAGCTCACCTGGGACAGACGGAAACACCATATATTTT.

This chain uses TRBV7-2 with TRBJ1-5, with TRBD1 matching 8 bases. V was clipped by 5 bases and J by 4 bases; unmatched bases: 7. The CDR3 runs 15 residues. The germline V gene has CDR1 SGHTA and CDR2 FQGNSA. CDR3: CASSLSRGLNQPQHF. The CDR3 DNA follows: TGTGCCAGCAGCCTCTCCAGGGGGCTAAATCAGCCCCAGCATTTT.